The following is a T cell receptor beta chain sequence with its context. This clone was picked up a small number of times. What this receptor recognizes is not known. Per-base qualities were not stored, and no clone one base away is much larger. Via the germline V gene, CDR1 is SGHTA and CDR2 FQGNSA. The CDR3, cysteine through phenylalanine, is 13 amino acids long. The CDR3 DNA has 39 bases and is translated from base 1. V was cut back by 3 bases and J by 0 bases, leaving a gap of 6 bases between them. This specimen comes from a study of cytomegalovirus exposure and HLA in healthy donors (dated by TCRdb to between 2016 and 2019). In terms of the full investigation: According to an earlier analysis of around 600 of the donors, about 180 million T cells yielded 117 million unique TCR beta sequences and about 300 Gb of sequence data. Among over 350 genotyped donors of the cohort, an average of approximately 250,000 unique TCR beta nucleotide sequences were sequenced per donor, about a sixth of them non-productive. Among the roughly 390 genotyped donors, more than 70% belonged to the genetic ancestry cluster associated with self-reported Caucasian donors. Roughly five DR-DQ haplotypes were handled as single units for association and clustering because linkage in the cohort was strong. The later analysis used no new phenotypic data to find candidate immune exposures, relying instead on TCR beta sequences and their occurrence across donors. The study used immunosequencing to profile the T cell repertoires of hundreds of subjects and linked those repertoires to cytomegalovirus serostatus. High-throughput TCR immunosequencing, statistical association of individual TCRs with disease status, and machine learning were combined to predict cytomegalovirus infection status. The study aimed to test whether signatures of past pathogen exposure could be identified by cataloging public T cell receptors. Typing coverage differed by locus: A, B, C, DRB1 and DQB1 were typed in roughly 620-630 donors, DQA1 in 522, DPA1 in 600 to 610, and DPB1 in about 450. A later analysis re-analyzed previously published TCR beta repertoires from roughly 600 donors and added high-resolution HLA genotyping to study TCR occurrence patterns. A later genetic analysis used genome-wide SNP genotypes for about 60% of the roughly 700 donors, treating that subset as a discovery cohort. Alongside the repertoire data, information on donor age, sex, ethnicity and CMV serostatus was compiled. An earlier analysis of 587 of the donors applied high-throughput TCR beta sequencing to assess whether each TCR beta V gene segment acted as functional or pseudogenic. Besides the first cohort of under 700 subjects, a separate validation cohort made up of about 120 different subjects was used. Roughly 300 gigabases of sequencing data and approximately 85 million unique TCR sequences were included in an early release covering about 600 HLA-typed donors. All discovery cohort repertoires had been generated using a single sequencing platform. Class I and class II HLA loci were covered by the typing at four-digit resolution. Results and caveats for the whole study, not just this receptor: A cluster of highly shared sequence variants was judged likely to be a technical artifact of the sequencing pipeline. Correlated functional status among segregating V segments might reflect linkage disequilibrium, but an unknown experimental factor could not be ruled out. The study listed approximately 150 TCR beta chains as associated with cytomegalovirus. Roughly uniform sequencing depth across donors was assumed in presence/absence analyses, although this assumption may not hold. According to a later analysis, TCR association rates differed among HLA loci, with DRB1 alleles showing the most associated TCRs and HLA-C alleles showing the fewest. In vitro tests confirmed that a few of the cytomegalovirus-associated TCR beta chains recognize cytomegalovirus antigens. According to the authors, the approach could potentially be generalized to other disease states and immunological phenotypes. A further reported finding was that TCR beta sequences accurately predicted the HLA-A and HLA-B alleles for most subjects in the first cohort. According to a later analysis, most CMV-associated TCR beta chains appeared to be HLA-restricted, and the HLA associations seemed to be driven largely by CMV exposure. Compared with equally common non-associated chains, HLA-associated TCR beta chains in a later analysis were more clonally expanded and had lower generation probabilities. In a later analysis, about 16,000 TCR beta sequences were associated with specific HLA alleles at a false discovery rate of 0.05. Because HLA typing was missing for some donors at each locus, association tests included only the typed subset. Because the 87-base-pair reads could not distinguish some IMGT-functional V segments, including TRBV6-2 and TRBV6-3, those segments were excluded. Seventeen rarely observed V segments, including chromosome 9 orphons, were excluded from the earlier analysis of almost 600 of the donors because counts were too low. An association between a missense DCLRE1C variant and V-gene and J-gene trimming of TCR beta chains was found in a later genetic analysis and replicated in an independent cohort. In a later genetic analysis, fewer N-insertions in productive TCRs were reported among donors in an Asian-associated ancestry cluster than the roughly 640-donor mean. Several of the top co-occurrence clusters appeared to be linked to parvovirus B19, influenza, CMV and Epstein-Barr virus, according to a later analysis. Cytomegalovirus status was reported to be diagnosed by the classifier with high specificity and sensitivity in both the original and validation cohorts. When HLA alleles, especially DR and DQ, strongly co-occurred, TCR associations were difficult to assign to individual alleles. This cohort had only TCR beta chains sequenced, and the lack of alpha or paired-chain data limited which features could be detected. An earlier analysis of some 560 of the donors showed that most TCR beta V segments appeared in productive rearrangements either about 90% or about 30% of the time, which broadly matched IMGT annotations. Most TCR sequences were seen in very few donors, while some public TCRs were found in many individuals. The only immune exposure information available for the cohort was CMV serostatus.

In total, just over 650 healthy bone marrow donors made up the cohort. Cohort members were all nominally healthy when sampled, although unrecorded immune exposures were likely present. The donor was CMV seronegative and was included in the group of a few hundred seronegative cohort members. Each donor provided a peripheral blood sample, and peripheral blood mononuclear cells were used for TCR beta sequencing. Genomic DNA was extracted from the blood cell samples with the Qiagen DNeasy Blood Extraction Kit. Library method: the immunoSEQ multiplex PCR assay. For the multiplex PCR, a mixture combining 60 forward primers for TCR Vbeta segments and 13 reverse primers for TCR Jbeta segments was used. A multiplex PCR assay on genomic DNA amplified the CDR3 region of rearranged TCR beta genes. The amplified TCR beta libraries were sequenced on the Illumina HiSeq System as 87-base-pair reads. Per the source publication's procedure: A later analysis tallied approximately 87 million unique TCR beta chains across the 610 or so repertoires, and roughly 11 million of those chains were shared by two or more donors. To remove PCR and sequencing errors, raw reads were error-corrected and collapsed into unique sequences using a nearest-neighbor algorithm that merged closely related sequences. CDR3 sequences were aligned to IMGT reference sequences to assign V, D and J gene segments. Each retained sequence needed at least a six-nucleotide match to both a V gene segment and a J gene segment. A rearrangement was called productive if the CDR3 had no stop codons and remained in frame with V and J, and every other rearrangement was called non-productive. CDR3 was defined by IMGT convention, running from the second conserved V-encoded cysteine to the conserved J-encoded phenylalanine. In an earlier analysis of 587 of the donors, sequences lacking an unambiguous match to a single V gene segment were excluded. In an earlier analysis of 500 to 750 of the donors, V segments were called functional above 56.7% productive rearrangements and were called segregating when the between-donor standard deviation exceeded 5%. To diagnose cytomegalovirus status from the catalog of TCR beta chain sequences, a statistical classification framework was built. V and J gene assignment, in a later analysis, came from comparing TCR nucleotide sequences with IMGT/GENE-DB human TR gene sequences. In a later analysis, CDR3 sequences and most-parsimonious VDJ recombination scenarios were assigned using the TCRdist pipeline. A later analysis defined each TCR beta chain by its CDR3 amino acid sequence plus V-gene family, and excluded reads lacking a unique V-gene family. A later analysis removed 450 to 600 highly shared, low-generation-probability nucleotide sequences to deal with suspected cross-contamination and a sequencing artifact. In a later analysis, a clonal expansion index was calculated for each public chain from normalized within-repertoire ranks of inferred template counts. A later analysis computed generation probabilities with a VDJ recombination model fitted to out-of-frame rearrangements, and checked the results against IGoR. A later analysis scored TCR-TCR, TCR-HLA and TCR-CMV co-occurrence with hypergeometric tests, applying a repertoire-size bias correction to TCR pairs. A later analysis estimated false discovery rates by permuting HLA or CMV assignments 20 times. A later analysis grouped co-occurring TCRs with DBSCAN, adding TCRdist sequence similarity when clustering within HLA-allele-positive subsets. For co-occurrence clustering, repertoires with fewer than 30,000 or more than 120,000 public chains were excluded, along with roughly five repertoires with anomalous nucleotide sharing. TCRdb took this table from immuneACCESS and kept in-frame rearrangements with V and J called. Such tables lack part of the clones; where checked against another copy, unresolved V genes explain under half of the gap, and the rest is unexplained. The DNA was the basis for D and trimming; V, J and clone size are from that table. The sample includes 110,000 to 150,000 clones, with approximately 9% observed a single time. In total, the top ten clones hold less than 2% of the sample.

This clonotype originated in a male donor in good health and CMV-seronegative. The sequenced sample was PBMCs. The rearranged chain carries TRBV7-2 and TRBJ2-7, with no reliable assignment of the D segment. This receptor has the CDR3 CASSFYSSYEQYF. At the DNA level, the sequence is TGTGCCAGCAGCTTTTACAGCTCCTACGAGCAGTACTTC.